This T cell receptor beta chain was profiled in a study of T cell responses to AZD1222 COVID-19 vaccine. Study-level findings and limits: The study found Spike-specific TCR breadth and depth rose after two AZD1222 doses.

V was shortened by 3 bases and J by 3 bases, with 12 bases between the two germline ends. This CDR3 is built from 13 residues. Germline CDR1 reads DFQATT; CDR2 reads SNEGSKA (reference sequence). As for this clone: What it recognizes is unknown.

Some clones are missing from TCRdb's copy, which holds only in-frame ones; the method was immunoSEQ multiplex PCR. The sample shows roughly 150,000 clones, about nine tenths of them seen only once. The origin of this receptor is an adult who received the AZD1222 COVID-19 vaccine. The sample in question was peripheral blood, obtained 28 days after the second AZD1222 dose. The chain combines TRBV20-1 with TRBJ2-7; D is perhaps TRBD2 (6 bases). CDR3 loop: CSASSGGIYEQYF. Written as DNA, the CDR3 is TGCAGTGCTAGTTCCGGGGGTATCTACGAGCAGTACTTC.